The clone carrying this T cell receptor (beta chain) has ten or more counts. Its cognate antigen is unknown. The sample is drawn from a study of T cells in Graves' hyperthyroidism and ophthalmopathy. Study-level results: Most thyroid clonotypes expanded above 0.001 appeared in blood too.

Trimming took 2 bases from V and 6 from J; bases not matched to a gene: 11. Germline V CDR1 and CDR2: KGHSH, LQKENI. The CDR3 has 16 residues. RNA transcripts provided the source from which TCR beta CDR3 regions were amplified. In the first-round RT-PCR of the TCR CDR3, the HTBI primer set was used. TCRdb recomputed calls from the multiplex PCR reads with MiXCR, one row per CDR3 protein. The data hold approximately 250,000 distinct CDR3 sequences, with about 25% observed a single time. The specimen was blood. This TCR came from a middle-aged woman with Graves' ophthalmopathy. The genes are TRBV18 and TRBJ2-7; 9 bases match TRBD1. CDR3 residues: CASSPSGGTGMVEQYF. CDR3 coding DNA: TGTGCCAGCTCACCAAGTGGCGGGACAGGGATGGTCGAGCAGTACTTC.